Presented here are 3 T cell receptor beta chains from one specimen sequenced in a study of cytomegalovirus exposure and HLA in healthy donors. Primers: 60 Vbeta forward and 13 Jbeta reverse. Clones were read by immunoSEQ multiplex PCR, and TCRdb kept only the in-frame ones, dropping some. Its clone listing holds more than 35,000 clones. The material sequenced was PBMCs. These receptors came from a man aged 25 to 40 in good health and CMV-seronegative.

This rearrangement joins TRBV29-1 to TRBJ2-7; a weak D match, TRBD1 (6 bases). The CDR3 is 11 residues long. Per germline, CDR1 SQVTM and CDR2 ANQGSEA. The ends were cut back, 6 bases at V and 4 bases at J, with 10 bases in the middle. CDR3 sequence (DNA): TGCAGCGTCTACAGGGATTACGAGCAGTACTTC. Translated, it gives CSVYRDYEQYF.

The chain employs TRBV4-2 and TRBJ1-4; TRBD1 aligns across 10 bases. The CDR3 contains 15 residues. J was trimmed by 7 bases and V by 5 bases; bases with no gene match: 7. CDR1 and CDR2 from the germline V gene are LGHNA and YNFKEQ. The CDR3 reads CASSWTDRGPEKLFF. The CDR3 DNA is TGTGCCAGCAGCTGGACCGACAGGGGGCCTGAAAAACTGTTTTTT.

The J gene is TRBJ1-2, the V gene TRBV18; TRBD1 is a possible D gene (5 bases). From germline, CDR1 is KGHSH and CDR2 LQKENI. V dropped 3 bases and J dropped 3 bases, with 11 bases sitting between them. This CDR3 contains 14 residues. The DNA of the CDR3 is TGTGCCAGCTCACCTGCCAGGGCTTACTATGGCTACACCTTC. It is translated as CASSPARAYYGYTF.